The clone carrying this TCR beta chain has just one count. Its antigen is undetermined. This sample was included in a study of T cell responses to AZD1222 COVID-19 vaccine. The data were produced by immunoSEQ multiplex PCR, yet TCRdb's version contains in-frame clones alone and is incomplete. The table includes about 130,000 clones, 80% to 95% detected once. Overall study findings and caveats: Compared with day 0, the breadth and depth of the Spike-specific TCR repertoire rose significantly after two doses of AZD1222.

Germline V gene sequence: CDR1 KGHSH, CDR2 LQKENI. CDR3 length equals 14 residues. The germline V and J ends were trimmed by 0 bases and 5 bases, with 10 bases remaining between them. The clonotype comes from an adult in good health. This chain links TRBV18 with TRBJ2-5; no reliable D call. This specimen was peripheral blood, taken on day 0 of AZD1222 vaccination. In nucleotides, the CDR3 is TGTGCCAGCTCACCACCAGGGCTCGGGGAGACCCAGTACTTC. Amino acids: CASSPPGLGETQYF.